This T cell receptor beta chain was found in a study of technical replicates of blood from several donors. The V gene lost 3 bases and the J gene lost 8 bases, with 13 bases spanning the gap. The CDR3 loop spans 13 amino acids. Germline V gene data show CDR1 as MNHEY and CDR2 as SMNVEV (reference sequence). Here immunoSEQ multiplex PCR was the method, and the copy in TCRdb shows in-frame clones only, minus some. Among about 75,000 clones, nearly 98% were seen once, and the ten largest hold approximately 0.2%. The receptor was isolated from a human donor in good health. J is TRBJ1-2 and V is TRBV27; possibly TRBD1 for D (6 bases). Material for sequencing was T cells isolated from PBMCs. Here the CDR3 reads CASSFGQFDGYTF. CDR3 in DNA: TGTGCCAGCAGTTTTGGACAGTTCGACGGCTACACCTTC.